The present T cell receptor beta chain was sequenced within a study of blood T cell repertoires in COVID-19. Turning to the study itself: Italy, Spain and the United States were the sources of the convalescent and acute COVID-19 samples. PBMCs, B-cell-depleted T cells, or T cells provided the cDNA or gDNA that made up the material.

In the study's own analysis: Amplification of reference gene primers provided the estimated nucleated cell counts. Assay used: immunoSEQ multiplex PCR; TCRdb lists only in-frame clones, some missing. That table supplies the V and J calls and clone size; D and trimming were determined from the DNA. The top ten hold 1% to 1.5% of the sample, which has fewer than 200,000 clones, approximately 86% seen once. The ends lost 3 bases at V and 0 bases at J; junction bases unmatched: 8. The CDR3 spans 17 residues. CDR1 is MGHDK, CDR2 SYGVNS, per germline. V gene TRBV25-1 combines with J gene TRBJ1-3; 7 bases fit TRBD1. The receptor was derived from a man in his sixties who had recovered from COVID-19. The sample consisted of peripheral blood. The CDR3 DNA sequence: TGTGCCAGCAGTGATTTGGGCAGGGGGTACTCTGGAAACACCATATATTTT. This encodes CASSDLGRGYSGNTIYF.